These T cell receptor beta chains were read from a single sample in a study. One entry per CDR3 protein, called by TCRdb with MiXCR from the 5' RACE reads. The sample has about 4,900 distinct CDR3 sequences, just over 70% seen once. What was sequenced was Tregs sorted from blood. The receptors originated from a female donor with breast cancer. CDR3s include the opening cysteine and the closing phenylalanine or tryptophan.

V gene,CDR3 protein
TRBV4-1,CASSQEDRFGEKLFF
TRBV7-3,CASSLSGGANEQYF
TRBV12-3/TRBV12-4,CATQVNNEQFF
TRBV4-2,CASSPRGEFTSFF
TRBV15,CATSRIAGARTSSYNEQFF
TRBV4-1,CASSHPPTGQGGTGELFF
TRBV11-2,CASSPWTQQETQYF
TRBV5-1,CASSLAGGTYEQYF
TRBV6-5,CASSYTDRGRGTQYF
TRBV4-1,CASSHPGGGGTEAFF
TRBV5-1,CASRGQNLYEQYF
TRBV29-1,CSVEGQGVADTQYF
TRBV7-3,CASSQGRQGNTIYF
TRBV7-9,CASTPGALNTEAFF
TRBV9,CASSGTSGGWVNEQFF
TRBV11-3,CASSPSGTSTQYF
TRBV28,CASSPGTGEETDTQYF
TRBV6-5,CASSWGLYNEQFF
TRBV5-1,CASSLEVTGIYGDNEQFF
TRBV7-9,CASSLERREKLFF
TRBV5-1,CASSLDPYNEQFF
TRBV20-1,CSARGVGTMPSEKTQYF
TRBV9,CASSVNKGGENTEAFF
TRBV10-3,CAISEVAGGPLSEQFF
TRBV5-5,CASIRAVAGNEQFF
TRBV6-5,CARSYPSGEQFF
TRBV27,CASSPTLDRKLYEQYF
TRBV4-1,CASSPQAWAYGDTEAFF
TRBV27,CASGLQGAYNEQFF
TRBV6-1,CASRDDRGRSYNEQFF
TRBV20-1,CSARGNYNEQFF
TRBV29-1,CSVETTLNNEQFF
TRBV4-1,CASSQEVGEQFF
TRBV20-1,CSARDQRVNYGYTF
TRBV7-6,CASSPLATSGGYEQYF
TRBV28,CASSLARLGNQPQHF
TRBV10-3,CAISAGQGGSYEQYF
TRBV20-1,CSARLLAGGPVYNEQFF
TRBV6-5,CASGQVFATSTDTQYF
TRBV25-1,CASSSAGRADPAEAFF
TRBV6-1,CASSARDQGPYVEQYF
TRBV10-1,CATSDQRVGSNQPQHF
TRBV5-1,CASSLGPGGTGSPLHF
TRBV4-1,CASSQFGGQTNTEAFF
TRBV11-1,CASSSTGAGYEQFF
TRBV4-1,CASSSLLAGGNYNEQFF
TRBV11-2,CASSLTGGISPLHF
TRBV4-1,CASGQVVHNYEQYF
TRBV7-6,CASSPTASTGELFF
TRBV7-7,CASSSGAGNEQYF
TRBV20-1,CSARDPTSSGVQETQYF
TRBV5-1,CASHKDSAGGINYGYTF
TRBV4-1,CASSQDHGTMISNQPQHF
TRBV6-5,CASSQGVSYNEQYF